This entry lists 15 T cell receptor beta chains sequenced from one sample in a study of T cell changes during pregnancy in multiple sclerosis. Sequenced by immunoSEQ multiplex PCR; TCRdb stores in-frame clones only, minus some. The sample carries approximately 100,000 clones, roughly nine tenths recorded once. The sequencing used peripheral blood, collected after pregnancy. The receptors come from a female donor with multiple sclerosis, enrolled in a pregnancy study.

V and J are TRBV30 and TRBJ2-3; D remains ambiguous. There are 11 residues in the CDR3. Trimming removed 5 bases at V and 4 bases at J, with 7 bases between. The V gene's germline CDR1 is GTSNPN and CDR2 SVGIG (reference sequence). CDR3 sequence (DNA): TGTGCCTGGCGGTTCGCAGATACGCAGTATTTT. It translates to CAWRFADTQYF.

The chain carries TRBV6-1 and TRBJ1-1, with D perhaps matching TRBD1 (6 bases). Trimming stripped 7 bases from V and 1 base from J, with 7 bases between. Germline CDR1 is MNHNS and CDR2 is SASEGT. The CDR3 totals 12 residues. For the CDR3, the DNA is TGTGCCAGCACCAGGGGGAACACTGAAGCTTTCTTT. This translates into CASTRGNTEAFF.

This sequence joins TRBV6-1 and TRBJ1-5, with a possible D match to TRBD1 (6 bases). V was clipped by 8 bases and J by 2 bases, with 13 bases between them. This CDR3 has 14 amino acids. Per germline, CDR1 MNHNS and CDR2 SASEGT. The CDR3 spells CASFLTGRNQPQHF. CDR3 in DNA: TGTGCCAGCTTCCTGACAGGCCGCAATCAGCCCCAGCATTTT.

Only one count was recorded for this clone. This sequence joins TRBV19 and TRBJ1-1; D gene unclear. This CDR3 contains 12 residues. V was clipped by 3 bases and J by 8 bases, with 10 bases between them. Germline CDR1 is LNHDA and CDR2 is SQIVND (reference sequence). The CDR3 loop reads CASSIPPREAFF. DNA of the CDR3: TGTGCCAGTAGTATCCCCCCGCGAGAAGCTTTCTTT. Looking up the rest from reference TRBV19 and TRBJ1-1 gives the full variable domain: DGGITQSPKYLFRKEGQNVTLSCEQNLNHDAMYWYRQDPGQGLRLIYYSQIVNDFQKGDIAEGYSVSREKKESFPLTVTSAQKNPTAFYLCASSIPPREAFFGQGTRLTVV.

The chain carries TRBV5-8 and TRBJ2-5; 12 positions agree with TRBD2. The CDR3 spans 16 residues. Germline CDR1 and CDR2: SGHTS and YDEGEE. Trimming removed 1 base from V and 5 bases from J; junction bases left unmatched: 6. In DNA, the CDR3 is TGTGCCAGCAGCTTGAAGACTAGCGGGAGTGTCGAGACCCAGTACTTC. Translation: CASSLKTSGSVETQYF.

The chain uses TRBV6-5 and TRBJ1-2; 7 nucleotides line up with TRBD1. Germline V gene data show CDR1 as MNHEY and CDR2 as SVGAGI. CDR3 length: 11 residues. The trim removed 5 bases at V and 7 bases at J, leaving 1 base unmatched. CDR3 nucleotide sequence: TGTGCCAGCAGTACAGGGGTTGGCTACACCTTC. Amino acid sequence: CASSTGVGYTF.

The chain is built from TRBV4-2 and TRBJ2-2, with D maybe TRBD2 (6 bases). The CDR3 has 14 residues. Trimming cost V 4 bases and J 8 bases, with 14 bases left between them. Germline values: CDR1 LGHNA, CDR2 YNFKEQ. CDR3 in amino acids: CASSLRLVAGELFF. CDR3 DNA sequence: TGTGCCAGCAGCCTCCGACTAGTGGCTGGGGAGCTGTTTTTT.

The chain is built from TRBV27 and TRBJ1-2; TRBD1 aligns across 8 bases. V dropped 2 bases and J dropped 3; count of bases not matched to a gene: 5. Germline CDR1 reads MNHEY; CDR2 reads SMNVEV (reference sequence). The CDR3 loop spans 15 amino acids. The CDR3 DNA follows: TGTGCCAGCAGTTTAGGGACAGGTACCCACTATGGCTACACCTTC. It encodes CASSLGTGTHYGYTF.

The count of this clone is one. V is TRBV27 and J is TRBJ2-5; no definite D call. The CDR3 is 14 amino acids. Germline V gene lookup returns CDR1 MNHEY and CDR2 SMNVEV (reference sequence). Trimming stripped 1 base from V and 2 bases from J, with 8 bases between. CDR3 DNA: TGTGCCAGCAGTTTATGGAGTGGGCAAGAGACCCAGTACTTC. Translation: CASSLWSGQETQYF.

This chain joins TRBV14 and TRBJ1-1; a weak D match, TRBD1 (6 bases). This CDR3 has 15 amino acids. Germline CDR1 SGHDN, CDR2 FVKESK. V was cut by 1 base and J by 0 bases, with 9 bases left in between. The CDR3, as DNA: TGTGCCAGCAGCCAAGTAGGGGGTCTGAACACTGAAGCTTTCTTT. Amino acid sequence: CASSQVGGLNTEAFF.

The chain joins TRBV5-6 to TRBJ2-3; D is possibly TRBD2 (6 bases). Germline loops: CDR1 SGHDT, CDR2 YYEEEE. Trimming removed 3 bases from V and 1 base from J, with 12 bases in between. This CDR3 has 15 amino acids. The CDR3 region is CASSSRLVRTDTQYF. In DNA form, the CDR3 reads TGTGCCAGCAGCTCCCGACTAGTACGCACAGATACGCAGTATTTT.

The chain carries TRBV5-1 and TRBJ1-2, with D perhaps matching TRBD1 (6 bases). The CDR3 is 13 amino acids. Germline loops: CDR1 SGHRS, CDR2 YFSETQ. Trimming pared 4 bases from V and 4 bases from J, leaving 11 bases between. The CDR3 DNA reads as TGCGCCAGCAGCCCCGGACAGAGCTATGGCTACACCTTC. This encodes CASSPGQSYGYTF.

This chain joins TRBV6-1 and TRBJ1-1; D gene unclear. This CDR3 comprises 13 residues. Germline CDR1 MNHNS, CDR2 SASEGT. V lost 4 bases and J lost 4, with 10 bases in between. CDR3 sequence: CASSALGGTEAFF. The CDR3 coding sequence is TGTGCCAGCAGTGCTCTCGGTGGCACTGAAGCTTTCTTT.

This rearrangement joins TRBV14 to TRBJ1-2; D uncertain. This CDR3 spans 13 amino acids. In germline, CDR1 is SGHDN, CDR2 FVKESK. Trimming removed 6 bases at V and 6 bases at J, with 14 bases between. CDR3 DNA sequence: TGTGCCAGCAGTCTTCCCGTCGGTGATGGCTACACCTTC. It encodes CASSLPVGDGYTF.

V and J are TRBV11-2 and TRBJ2-7; 8 bases are shared with TRBD1. V shed 1 base, J shed 2 bases, and the junction held 10 bases outside the gene matches. The germline V gene has CDR1 SGHAT and CDR2 FQNNGV. The length of the CDR3 is 17 residues. The CDR3, as DNA: TGTGCCAGCAGCTTAGGCGCAGGGGGCTTCTCCCCCTACGAGCAGTACTTC. Protein product: CASSLGAGGFSPYEQYF.